These T cell receptor beta chains were read from a single sample in a study of shared clonotypes between healthy human individuals. Sequenced by immunoSEQ multiplex PCR; TCRdb stores in-frame clones only, minus some. The sample includes over a million clones, approximately 70% seen only once; the top ten take nearly 1.5%. The sample taken for sequencing was memory CD4+ T cells sorted from blood. Receptor source: a man between 18 and 35 years old in good health. CDR3s include the opening cysteine and the closing phenylalanine or tryptophan. D genes are given only for firm matches. Some rows have no size entry. The others give once, few or many, or a class for an expanded clone.

d_call j_call clone_size v_call cdr3_aa cdr3_nt
NA TRBJ2-5 NA TRBV28 CASSPPTGLMETQYF TGTGCCAGCAGTCCACCGACGGGCCTTATGGAGACCCAGTACTTC
NA TRBJ1-2 NA TRBV29-1 CSVAGFTKSYGYTF TGCAGCGTTGCAGGGTTTACAAAAAGCTATGGCTACACCTTC
NA TRBJ1-1 NA TRBV28 CASSFSINTEAFF TGTGCCAGCAGTTTTTCCATAAACACTGAAGCTTTCTTT
NA TRBJ1-2 NA TRBV5-4 CASSLDSPNVGGYTF TGTGCCAGCAGCTTGGACAGTCCAAATGTAGGAGGCTACACCTTC
NA TRBJ2-1 NA TRBV30 CAWSGFIGVNEQFF TGTGCCTGGAGTGGGTTTATCGGGGTCAATGAGCAGTTCTTC
TRBD2 TRBJ2-3 NA TRBV7-2 CASRSSGRGADTQYF TGTGCCAGCAGATCTAGCGGGAGGGGAGCAGATACGCAGTATTTT
TRBD1 TRBJ1-5 NA TRBV2 CASRSDRGSRPQHF TGTGCCAGCAGATCAGACAGGGGGTCACGGCCCCAGCATTTT
NA TRBJ2-1 NA TRBV5-4 CASRRTSGRGDNEQFF TGTGCCAGCAGACGTACCTCCGGGAGAGGGGACAATGAGCAGTTCTTC
NA TRBJ1-4 NA TRBV19 CASTREGGKGEKLFF TGTGCCAGTACACGAGAGGGGGGTAAGGGTGAAAAACTGTTTTTT
TRBD2 TRBJ2-1 NA TRBV4-2 CASSQEFGGNYNEQFF TGTGCCAGCAGCCAAGAATTCGGGGGGAACTACAATGAGCAGTTCTTC
TRBD1 TRBJ1-1 few TRBV25-1 CASRGQGYTEAFF TGTGCCAGCAGGGGACAGGGGTACACTGAAGCTTTCTTT
NA TRBJ2-1 NA TRBV27 CASTVGGHSNEQFF TGTGCCAGCACAGTCGGGGGCCACAGCAATGAGCAGTTCTTC
NA TRBJ1-2 NA TRBV29-1 CSVGVVSGYTF TGCAGCGTTGGGGTAGTGAGTGGCTACACCTTC
NA TRBJ1-4 NA TRBV2 CASARDYKGGEKLFF TGTGCCAGCGCCCGGGACTATAAGGGAGGGGAAAAACTGTTTTTT
NA TRBJ2-1 NA TRBV4-3 CASSQESVYNEQFF TGCGCCAGCAGCCAAGAAAGCGTATACAATGAGCAGTTCTTC
NA TRBJ1-5 many TRBV28 CASTSGWGGDQPQHF TGTGCCAGCACCTCTGGCTGGGGGGGGGATCAGCCCCAGCATTTT
NA TRBJ1-1 NA TRBV29-1 CSGSGVTTEAFF TGCAGCGGATCGGGAGTTACTACTGAAGCTTTCTTT
NA TRBJ2-3 NA TRBV19 CASRDGGNTDTQYF TGTGCCAGTAGGGACGGAGGAAACACAGATACGCAGTATTTT
NA TRBJ2-5 NA TRBV5-1 CASSREQETQYF TGCGCCAGCAGCCGGGAACAAGAGACCCAGTACTTC
TRBD2 TRBJ2-2 NA TRBV5-4 CASSLSGLAGTGELFF TGTGCCAGCAGCTTATCGGGACTAGCGGGAACCGGGGAGCTGTTTTTT
TRBD1 TRBJ2-7 NA TRBV6-6 CASSYGGTGGDEQYF TGTGCCAGCAGTTACGGTGGGACAGGGGGCGACGAGCAGTACTTC
TRBD1 TRBJ1-1 few TRBV4-2 CASSQGDRGNTEAFF TGTGCCAGCAGCCAAGGCGACAGGGGAAACACTGAAGCTTTCTTT
NA TRBJ1-1 NA TRBV5-1 CASSLSGGNTEAFF TGCGCCAGCAGCTTATCGGGGGGGAACACTGAAGCTTTCTTT
NA TRBJ2-7 NA TRBV6-5 CASSLNQDGTYEQYF TGTGCCAGCAGTTTGAACCAGGACGGTACCTACGAGCAGTACTTC
TRBD1 TRBJ1-5 NA TRBV10-3 CAISVDRVTSQHF TGTGCCATCAGCGTGGACAGGGTAACGTCCCAGCATTTT
TRBD2 TRBJ2-4 NA TRBV4-1 CASSQDANGGELAKNIQYF TGCGCCAGCAGCCAGGATGCTAACGGGGGGGAGCTAGCCAAAAACATTCAGTACTTC
NA TRBJ2-5 NA TRBV7-2 CASSLRGPETQYF TGTGCCAGCAGCTTACGAGGGCCGGAGACCCAGTACTTC
TRBD1 TRBJ2-7 NA TRBV10-3 CAIRPRGQSSYEQYF TGTGCCATCAGGCCCCGGGGACAGAGCTCCTACGAGCAGTACTTC
TRBD1 TRBJ2-1 NA TRBV12-5 CASGPGQGNVDEQFF TGTGCTAGTGGTCCGGGACAGGGGAATGTAGATGAGCAGTTCTTC
NA TRBJ2-7 NA TRBV30 CAWSKGGYHEQYF TGTGCCTGGAGTAAGGGGGGCTACCACGAGCAGTACTTC
TRBD1 TRBJ1-2 NA TRBV19 CASSMVGTGILYGYTF TGTGCCAGTAGTATGGTGGGGACAGGGATTTTGTATGGCTACACCTTC
NA TRBJ2-2 once TRBV10-2 CASSGTYTGELFF TGCGCCAGCAGTGGGACCTACACCGGGGAGCTGTTTTTT
NA TRBJ2-3 few TRBV7-8 CASSQTRRRGLTDTQYF TGTGCCAGCAGCCAGACAAGGCGGAGGGGGTTGACAGATACGCAGTATTTT
NA TRBJ1-1 NA TRBV6-1 CASSVRDYRGGTEAFF TGTGCCAGCAGTGTCCGGGACTACCGTGGGGGGACTGAAGCTTTCTTT
TRBD2 TRBJ2-7 NA TRBV2 CASTPTSGYYEQYF TGTGCCAGCACTCCGACTAGCGGTTACTACGAGCAGTACTTC
NA TRBJ1-1 NA TRBV7-2 CASSFRPRNTEAFF TGTGCCAGCAGCTTCCGACCCCGAAACACTGAAGCTTTCTTT
TRBD1 TRBJ1-2 NA TRBV9 CASSVSTGQGYGYTF TGTGCCAGCAGCGTCTCTACGGGACAGGGATATGGCTACACCTTC
NA TRBJ2-3 NA TRBV10-3 CAISEGADTQYF TGTGCCATCAGTGAGGGGGCAGATACGCAGTATTTT
NA TRBJ2-7 NA TRBV5-5 CASSGGRTSSYEQYF TGTGCCAGCAGCGGGGGACGGACGAGCTCCTACGAGCAGTACTTC
TRBD2 TRBJ2-3 NA TRBV5-8 CASSLGDLADSTDTQYF TGTGCCAGCAGCTTGGGCGATCTAGCGGACAGCACAGATACGCAGTATTTT
NA TRBJ2-7 few TRBV4-3 CASSQDHGSEQYF TGCGCCAGCAGCCAAGATCACGGATCCGAGCAGTACTTC
TRBD1 TRBJ2-2 few TRBV6-4 CASSKHAGTGGADTGELFF TGTGCCAGCAGTAAACATGCCGGGACAGGGGGCGCGGACACCGGGGAGCTGTTTTTT
NA TRBJ2-2 NA TRBV28 CASQGGLVTGELFF TGTGCCAGCCAGGGGGGGCTGGTCACCGGGGAGCTGTTTTTT
TRBD2 TRBJ2-7 NA TRBV5-1 CASSLVSGGSQVHF TGCGCCAGCAGCTTGGTTAGCGGGGGCTCGCAAGTGCACTTC
NA TRBJ1-1 few TRBV19 CASRTRGPEAFF TGTGCCAGTAGGACTCGTGGGCCTGAAGCTTTCTTT
NA TRBJ2-7 NA TRBV25-1 CASRGLVNEQYF TGTGCCAGCAGGGGACTGGTCAACGAGCAGTACTTC